This T cell receptor (beta chain) was profiled in a study of T cells after yellow fever vaccination. The wider study: SMART-Seq v4 Ultra Low Input handled preparation of low-cell-number fractions. The study's findings and limits: A weaker but faster secondary response was observed, peaking on day 5 versus 15. Abundant bulk-derived clonotypes could contaminate FACS-sorted repertoires. Subsequent booster samples again held most clones from primary vaccination (under 98% CD4, roughly 91% CD8).

V was pared by 0 bases and J by 6 bases, with 19 bases between. The germline V gene has CDR1 SGHRS and CDR2 YFSETQ. The CDR3 totals 17 residues. One entry per CDR3 protein results from TCRdb running MiXCR on the 5' RACE reads. The sample holds hundreds of thousands of distinct CDR3 sequences, 7.5% to 9% seen once. As regards this clonotype: The antigen is not known.

This receptor was taken from a man aged 18 to 29 who received the YFV17D yellow fever vaccine. The sequencing used CD4+ T cells sorted from PBMCs, collected 5 days after the yellow fever booster vaccination. The gene calls are TRBV5-1 and TRBJ2-1; TRBD1 might be the D (6 bases). This CDR3 is CASSLGTGTTGANEQFF. The CDR3 DNA reads as TGCGCCAGCAGCTTGGGCACCGGGACAACCGGGGCCAATGAGCAGTTCTTC. Supplemented by reference TRBV5-1 and TRBJ2-1, the full variable domain reads KAGVTQTPRYLIKTRGQQVTLSCSPISGHRSVSWYQQTPGQGLQFLFEYFSETQRNKGNFPGRFSGRQFSNSRSEMNVSTLELGDSALYLCASSLGTGTTGANEQFFGPGTRLTVL.